These 20 T cell receptor beta chains were all obtained from the same sample, sequenced in a study of cytomegalovirus exposure and HLA in healthy donors. Primers included in the PCR were 60 Vbeta and 13 Jbeta primers. TCRdb keeps only in-frame clones here, not all; method: immunoSEQ multiplex PCR. This repertoire shows fewer than 200,000 clones, over 60% found once; its top ten account for nearly 6.5%. The sequenced sample consisted of PBMCs. The source of these receptors is a man in his forties in good health and CMV-seropositive.

This chain links TRBV10-3 with TRBJ1-1; a possible D gene is TRBD1 (6 bases). V lost 6 bases, J lost 8 bases, and 10 bases lay in between. Germline V gives CDR1 ENHRY, CDR2 SYGVKD. The length of the CDR3 is 11 residues. For the CDR3, the DNA is TGTGCCATCAGGGGAGACAGGGAAGCTTTCTTT. Translating gives CAIRGDREAFF.

The J gene is TRBJ1-1, the V gene TRBV7-9; possibly TRBD1 for D (6 bases). V shed 5 bases and J shed 4 bases, with 17 bases lying between them. Germline V gene sequence: CDR1 SEHNR, CDR2 FQNEAQ (reference sequence). CDR3 length equals 15 residues. This chain's CDR3 is CASSLQTGGSTEAFF. The DNA for the CDR3 is TGTGCCAGCAGCCTCCAGACAGGAGGATCCACTGAAGCTTTCTTT.

The CDR3 DNA is TGTGCCATCAGTGAACTAGCGGGAGAAATTGAGCAGTTCTTC. It translates to CAISELAGEIEQFF. V and J are TRBV10-3 and TRBJ2-1; 11 bases match TRBD2. The trim removed 3 bases at V and 9 bases at J, leaving 4 bases unmatched. The CDR3 has 14 amino acids. The V gene's germline CDR1 is ENHRY and CDR2 SYGVKD.

J is TRBJ1-6 and V is TRBV27; TRBD1 matches at 7 bases. Per germline, CDR1 MNHEY and CDR2 SMNVEV (reference sequence). J lost 10 bases, V lost 3 bases, and 9 bases had no gene match. The CDR3 runs 15 residues. The CDR3 is CASSLSQGGGSPLHF. The DNA of the CDR3 is TGTGCCAGCAGTTTGTCGCAGGGGGGTGGGTCACCCCTCCACTTT.

There are a few counts of this clone. The CDR3, as DNA: TGTGCCAGCAACTCGGAGACAGGGATGGAGCAGTACTTC. Translation gives CASNSETGMEQYF. The rearrangement joins TRBV2 to TRBJ2-7, with 7 bases matching TRBD1. CDR3 size: 13 residues. CDR1 and CDR2 (germline): SNHLY, FYNNEI. With V trimmed by 7 bases and J by 7 bases, 10 bases remained unmatched. Full variable domain (outside the CDR3, taken from reference TRBV2 and TRBJ2-7): EPEVTQTPSHQVTQMGQEVILRCVPISNHLYFYWYRQILGQKVEFLVSFYNNEISEKSEIFDDQFSVERPDGSNFTLKIRSTKLEDSAMYFCASNSETGMEQYFGPGTRLTVT.

The chain carries TRBV7-2 and TRBJ2-3, with a possible D match to TRBD2 (5 bases). CDR1 and CDR2 from the germline V gene are SGHTA and FQGNSA. CDR3 length: 14 residues. The V end lost 0 bases, the J end lost 1 base, and 5 bases lay between the germline ends. CDR3: CASSLAGGTDTQYF. As DNA, the CDR3 is TGTGCCAGCAGCTTAGCGGGAGGCACAGATACGCAGTATTTT.

The chain joins TRBV7-9 to TRBJ2-3; maybe TRBD1 (7 bases). The CDR3 is made up of 12 amino acids. Germline CDR1 is SEHNR and CDR2 is FQNEAQ (reference sequence). The CDR3 DNA reads as TGTGCTGGCGGGACAGGCACAGATACGCAGTATTTT. Translation gives CAGGTGTDTQYF.

This clone has only one observation. V usage is TRBV19 and J usage is TRBJ2-5; TRBD1 matches at 7 bases. The germline V gene has CDR1 LNHDA and CDR2 SQIVND (reference sequence). The trim removed 2 bases at V and 3 bases at J, leaving 3 bases unmatched. This CDR3 is 14 amino acids long. CDR3 DNA sequence: TGTGCCAGTAGTATATCCAGGGGGAAAGAGACCCAGTACTTC. The encoded protein is CASSISRGKETQYF.

This chain uses TRBV5-1 with TRBJ2-4; the D gene is possibly TRBD2 (5 bases). CDR1 and CDR2 (germline): SGHRS, YFSETQ. Trimming took 0 bases from V and 8 from J, leaving 9 bases between them. The CDR3 consists of 13 residues. As DNA, the CDR3 is TGCGCCAGCAGCTTGGGCCAGAGGGACATTCAGTACTTC. It is translated as CASSLGQRDIQYF.

The chain links TRBV5-1 to TRBJ2-3; 14 positions agree with TRBD2. This CDR3 contains 19 residues. Germline loops: CDR1 SGHRS, CDR2 YFSETQ. The J segment lost 6 bases and the V segment lost 5 bases, leaving 17 bases of the junction unmatched. The CDR3 DNA sequence: TGCGCCAGCAGGCTCTGGGGACTAGCGGGAGAGGGGCAAGGGGATACGCAGTATTTT. Residues: CASRLWGLAGEGQGDTQYF.

The rearrangement uses TRBV28 and TRBJ2-7; D is unresolved. Trimming removed 6 bases from V and 3 bases from J, with 9 bases in between. The CDR3 sequence is 12 residues long. Germline CDR1 MDHEN, CDR2 SYDVKM. The CDR3 nucleotides are TGTGCCAGCAGAAAGACTGGCTACGAGCAGTACTTC. Amino acid sequence: CASRKTGYEQYF. The complete variable domain, with remaining parts taken from reference TRBV28 and TRBJ2-7, reads DVKVTQSSRYLVKRTGEKVFLECVQDMDHENMFWYRQDPGLGLRLIYFSYDVKMKEKGDIPEGYSVSREKKERFSLILESASTNQTSMYLCASRKTGYEQYFGPGTRLTVT.

The chain carries TRBV27 and TRBJ1-2, with 7 bases matching TRBD1. The germline CDR1 and CDR2 sequences are MNHEY and SMNVEV (reference sequence). Germline trimming cut 2 bases from V and 7 bases from J; bases unmatched to any gene: 4. The CDR3 covers 13 residues. The DNA for the CDR3 is TGTGCCAGCAGTTTAAGAGGGGGCGGTGGCTACACCTTC. Amino acids: CASSLRGGGGYTF.

This chain links TRBV28 with TRBJ1-6; D gene ambiguous. The length of the CDR3 is 13 residues. The V and J ends lost 5 bases and 9 bases respectively, with 11 bases between them. Germline lookup yields CDR1 MDHEN and CDR2 SYDVKM. Written as DNA, the CDR3 is TGTGCCAGCAGTCCCGGAGTTGCTTCACCCCTCCACTTT. It yields the protein CASSPGVASPLHF.

Concerning this clone itself: The germline gene is not matched at one end of the junction; a read error may be the cause. The V call is TRBV7-3, the J call TRBJ2-6; TRBD1 is a possible D gene (5 bases). CDR1 is SGHTA and CDR2 is FQGTGA in the germline V gene. The CDR3 is 15 residues long. The CDR3 coding sequence is TGTGCCAGCAGCTCGGCAGCCTCTGGGGCCAACGGCCTGACTTTC. Its translation is CASSSAASGANGLTF.

The chain carries TRBV6-1 and TRBJ1-3; unclear D gene. The CDR3 is made up of 15 amino acids. Trimming left V 5 bases short and J 0 bases short, with 11 bases between. Germline V gene data show CDR1 as MNHNS and CDR2 as SASEGT. CDR3 DNA sequence: TGTGCCAGCAGTACATCCCTAGTCTCTGGAAACACCATATATTTT. It translates to CASSTSLVSGNTIYF.

The gene calls are TRBV6-5 and TRBJ2-4; possibly TRBD2 for D (6 bases). V lost 4 bases and J 3 bases, leaving 16 bases between the germline ends. Germline lookup yields CDR1 MNHEY and CDR2 SVGAGI. The CDR3 runs to 16 residues. CDR3 DNA: TGTGCCAGCAGTTCTCCCCTTTCGGGGGACAAAAACATTCAGTACTTC. It yields the protein CASSSPLSGDKNIQYF.

J is TRBJ1-5 and V is TRBV7-8, with D possibly TRBD1 on 6 matching bases. In germline, CDR1 is SGHVS, CDR2 FQNEAQ. This CDR3 is 14 amino acids long. Trimming stripped 5 bases from V and 4 bases from J, with 12 bases between. For the CDR3, the DNA is TGTGCCAGCAGCGGACACAGGGAAAATCAGCCCCAGCATTTT. Encoded protein: CASSGHRENQPQHF.

The chain joins TRBV6-1 to TRBJ2-1; 7 bases align to TRBD2. Germline loops: CDR1 MNHNS, CDR2 SASEGT. The CDR3 is made up of 14 amino acids. The V segment lost 6 bases and the J segment 4 bases; nucleotides outside the gene matches: 6. CDR3 sequence: CASRLADKYNEQFF. As DNA, the CDR3 is TGTGCCAGCAGGCTAGCGGATAAATACAATGAGCAGTTCTTC.

The genes are TRBV11-2 and TRBJ2-5, with 9 bases aligning to TRBD2. CDR3 length equals 16 residues. The germline gives CDR1 SGHAT, CDR2 FQNNGV. V shed 0 bases, J shed 1 base, and the junction held 3 bases outside the gene matches. The CDR3: CASSLDAREGQETQYF. For the CDR3, the DNA is TGTGCCAGCAGCTTAGATGCGCGGGAGGGCCAAGAGACCCAGTACTTC.

V usage is TRBV6-1 and J usage is TRBJ2-5; tentatively, D is TRBD2 (8 bases). This CDR3 comprises 20 residues. Germline-derived CDR1 and CDR2 are MNHNS and SASEGT. With 3 bases removed from V and 5 bases from J, the gap between germline ends came to 31 bases. CDR3 loop: CASSEHEGAWWREAPETQYF. The CDR3 bases are TGTGCCAGCAGTGAGCATGAGGGGGCTTGGTGGCGGGAGGCCCCGGAGACCCAGTACTTC.